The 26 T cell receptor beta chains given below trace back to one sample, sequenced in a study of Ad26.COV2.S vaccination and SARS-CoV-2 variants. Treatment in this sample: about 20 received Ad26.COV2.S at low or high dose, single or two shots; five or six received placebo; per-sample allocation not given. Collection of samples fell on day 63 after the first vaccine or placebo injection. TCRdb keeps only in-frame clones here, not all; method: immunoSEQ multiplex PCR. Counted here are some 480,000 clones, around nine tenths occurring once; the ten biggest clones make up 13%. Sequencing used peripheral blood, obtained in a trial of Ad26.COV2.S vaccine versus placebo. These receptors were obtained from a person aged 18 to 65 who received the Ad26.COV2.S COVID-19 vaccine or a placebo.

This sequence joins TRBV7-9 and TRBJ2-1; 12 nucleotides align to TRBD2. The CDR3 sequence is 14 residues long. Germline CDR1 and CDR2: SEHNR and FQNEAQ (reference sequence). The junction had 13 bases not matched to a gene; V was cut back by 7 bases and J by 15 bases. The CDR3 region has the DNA TGTGCCAGCATGACTAGCGGGAGTTTAGTAATAAGGTTCTTC. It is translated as CASMTSGSLVIRFF.

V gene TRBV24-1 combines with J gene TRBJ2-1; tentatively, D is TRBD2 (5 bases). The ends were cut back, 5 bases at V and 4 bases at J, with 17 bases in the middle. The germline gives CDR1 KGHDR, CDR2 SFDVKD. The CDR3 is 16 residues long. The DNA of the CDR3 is TGTGCCACCAGTGCCTGGAGCCTAGCCTCTTACAATGAGCAGTTCTTC. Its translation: CATSAWSLASYNEQFF.

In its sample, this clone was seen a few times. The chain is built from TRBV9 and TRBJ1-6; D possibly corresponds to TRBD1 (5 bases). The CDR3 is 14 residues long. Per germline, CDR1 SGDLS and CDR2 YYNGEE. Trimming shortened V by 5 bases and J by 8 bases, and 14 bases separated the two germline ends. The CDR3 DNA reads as TGTGCCAGCAGGACAGCCGACGGGTATTCACCCCTCCACTTT. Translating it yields CASRTADGYSPLHF.

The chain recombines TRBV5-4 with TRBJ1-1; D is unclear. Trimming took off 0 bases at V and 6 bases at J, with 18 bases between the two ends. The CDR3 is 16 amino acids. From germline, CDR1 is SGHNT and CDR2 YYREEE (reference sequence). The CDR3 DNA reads TGTGCCAGCAGCTTGGAGGCGGCTCCCGGGCGGGCTGAAGCTTTCTTT. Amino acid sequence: CASSLEAAPGRAEAFF. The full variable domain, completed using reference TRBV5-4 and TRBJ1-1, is ETGVTQSPTHLIKTRGQQVTLRCSSQSGHNTVSWYQQALGQGPQFIFQYYREEENGRGNFPPRFSGLQFPNYSSELNVNALELDDSALYLCASSLEAAPGRAEAFFGQGTRLTVV.

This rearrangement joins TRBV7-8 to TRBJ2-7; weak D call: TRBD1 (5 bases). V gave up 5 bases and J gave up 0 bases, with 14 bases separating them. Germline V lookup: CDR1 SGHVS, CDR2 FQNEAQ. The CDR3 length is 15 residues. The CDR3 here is CASSLMLTVSYEQYF. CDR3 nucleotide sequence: TGTGCCAGCAGCCTCATGCTGACAGTCTCCTACGAGCAGTACTTC. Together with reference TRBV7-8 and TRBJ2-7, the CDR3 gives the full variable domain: GAGVSQSPRYKVAKRGQDVALRCDPISGHVSLFWYQQALGQGPEFLTYFQNEAQLDKSGLPSDRFFAERPEGSVSTLKIQRTQQEDSAVYLCASSLMLTVSYEQYFGPGTRLTVT.

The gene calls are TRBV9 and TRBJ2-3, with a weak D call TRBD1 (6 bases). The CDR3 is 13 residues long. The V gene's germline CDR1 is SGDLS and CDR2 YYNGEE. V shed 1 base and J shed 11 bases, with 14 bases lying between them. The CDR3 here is CASSVRVPGQQYF. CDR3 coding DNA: TGTGCCAGCAGCGTACGTGTTCCGGGACAGCAGTATTTT.

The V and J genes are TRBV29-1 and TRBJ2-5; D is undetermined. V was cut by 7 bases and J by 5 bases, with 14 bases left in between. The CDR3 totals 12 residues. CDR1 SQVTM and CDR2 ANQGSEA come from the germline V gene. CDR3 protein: CSALSFDETQYF. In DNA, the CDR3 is TGCAGCGCCCTTTCATTTGACGAGACCCAGTACTTC.

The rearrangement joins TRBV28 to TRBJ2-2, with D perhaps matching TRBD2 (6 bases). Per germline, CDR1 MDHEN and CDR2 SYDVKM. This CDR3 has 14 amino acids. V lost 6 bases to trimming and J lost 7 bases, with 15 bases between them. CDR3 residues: CASRTPGRGGELFF. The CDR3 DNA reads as TGTGCCAGCAGGACCCCCGGGAGAGGCGGGGAGCTGTTTTTT.

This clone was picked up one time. For the CDR3, the DNA is TGTGCCAGCAGTGAACCCGGCTCCTACGAGCAGTACTTC. Protein: CASSEPGSYEQYF. The chain is built from TRBV25-1 and TRBJ2-7, with D hard to call. Germline V gene data show CDR1 as MGHDK and CDR2 as SYGVNS. Between the trimmed V and J ends, which lost 2 bases and 0 bases, there was a span of 5 bases. CDR3 length equals 13 residues.

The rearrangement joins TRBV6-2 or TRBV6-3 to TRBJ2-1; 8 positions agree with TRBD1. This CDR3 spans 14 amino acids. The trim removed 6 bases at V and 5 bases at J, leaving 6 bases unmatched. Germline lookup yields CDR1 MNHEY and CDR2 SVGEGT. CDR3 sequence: CASSPGTGHNEQFF. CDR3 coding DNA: TGTGCCAGCAGCCCCGGGACAGGACACAATGAGCAGTTCTTC.

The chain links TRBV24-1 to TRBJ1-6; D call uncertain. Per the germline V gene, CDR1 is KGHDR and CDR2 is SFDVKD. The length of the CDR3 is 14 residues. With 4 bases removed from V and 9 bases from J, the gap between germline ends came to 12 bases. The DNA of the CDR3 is TGTGCCACCAGTGACAGCCAGGATGGTTCACCCCTCCACTTT. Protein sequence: CATSDSQDGSPLHF.

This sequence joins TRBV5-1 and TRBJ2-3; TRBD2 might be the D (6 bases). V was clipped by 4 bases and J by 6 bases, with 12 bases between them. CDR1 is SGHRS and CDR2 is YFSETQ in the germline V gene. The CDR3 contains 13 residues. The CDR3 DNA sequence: TGCGCCAGCAGCCCCGCCGGAGGGGATACGCAGTATTTT. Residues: CASSPAGGDTQYF.

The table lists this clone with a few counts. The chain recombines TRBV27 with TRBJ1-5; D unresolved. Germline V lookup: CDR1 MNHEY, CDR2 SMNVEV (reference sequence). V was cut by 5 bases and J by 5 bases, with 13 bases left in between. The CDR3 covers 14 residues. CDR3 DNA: TGTGCCAGCAGTACCTCATTCTGGGATCAGCCCCAGCATTTT. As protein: CASSTSFWDQPQHF.

The CDR3 sequence: CASSFYGNQETQYF. In DNA form, the CDR3 reads TGTGCCAGCAGTTTTTACGGGAACCAAGAGACCCAGTACTTC. The rearrangement uses TRBV28 and TRBJ2-5; D might be TRBD2 (5 bases). Germline V gene lookup returns CDR1 MDHEN and CDR2 SYDVKM. This CDR3 region has 14 residues. V was clipped by 3 bases and J by 0 bases, with 8 bases between them.

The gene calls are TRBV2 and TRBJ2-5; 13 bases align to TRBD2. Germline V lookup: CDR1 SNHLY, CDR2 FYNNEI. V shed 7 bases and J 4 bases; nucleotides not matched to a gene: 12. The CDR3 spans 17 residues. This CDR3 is CASIRTSGRSALETQYF. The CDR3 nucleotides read TGTGCCAGCATTCGGACTAGCGGGAGATCCGCCCTAGAGACCCAGTACTTC.

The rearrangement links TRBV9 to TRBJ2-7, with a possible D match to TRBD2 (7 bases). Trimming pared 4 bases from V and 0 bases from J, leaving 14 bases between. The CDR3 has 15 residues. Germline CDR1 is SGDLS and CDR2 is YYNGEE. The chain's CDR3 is CASSMGGLGSYEQYF. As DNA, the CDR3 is TGTGCCAGCAGCATGGGGGGGCTCGGCTCCTACGAGCAGTACTTC.

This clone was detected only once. The CDR3 coding sequence is TGCGCCAGCAGCTTGGACAGGGGGACTGACTATGGCTACACCTTC. It specifies CASSLDRGTDYGYTF. The chain has TRBV5-1 and TRBJ1-2, with 8 bases identical to TRBD1. The germline CDR1 and CDR2 sequences are SGHRS and YFSETQ. CDR3 length equals 15 residues. V was clipped by 0 bases and J by 3 bases; unmatched bases: 4.

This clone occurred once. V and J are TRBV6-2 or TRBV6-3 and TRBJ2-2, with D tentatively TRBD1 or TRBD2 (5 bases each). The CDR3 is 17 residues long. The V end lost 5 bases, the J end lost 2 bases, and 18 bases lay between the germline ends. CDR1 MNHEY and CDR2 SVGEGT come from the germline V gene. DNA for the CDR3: TGTGCCAGCAGTGGGGGTTTGACGGGACGAAACACCGGGGAGCTGTTTTTT. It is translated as CASSGGLTGRNTGELFF.

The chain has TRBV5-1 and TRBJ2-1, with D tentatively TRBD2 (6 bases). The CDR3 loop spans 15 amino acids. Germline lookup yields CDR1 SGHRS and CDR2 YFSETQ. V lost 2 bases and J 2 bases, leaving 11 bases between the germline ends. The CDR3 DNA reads TGCGCCAGCAGCTTAAAGCGGGTGGCCTACAATGAGCAGTTCTTC. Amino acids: CASSLKRVAYNEQFF.

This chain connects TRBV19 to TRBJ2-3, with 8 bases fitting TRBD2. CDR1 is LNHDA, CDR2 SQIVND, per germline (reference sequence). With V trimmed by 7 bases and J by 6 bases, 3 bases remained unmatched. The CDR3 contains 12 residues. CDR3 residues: CASNRGGDTQYF. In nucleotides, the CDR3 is TGTGCCAGTAACCGCGGGGGGGATACGCAGTATTTT.

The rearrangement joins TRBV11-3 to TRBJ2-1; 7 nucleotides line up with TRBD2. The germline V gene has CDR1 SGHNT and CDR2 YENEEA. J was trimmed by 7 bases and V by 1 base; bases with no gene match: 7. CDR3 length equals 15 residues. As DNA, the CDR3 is TGTGCCAGCAGCTTAGCGGGAGGCCTCGGAAATGAGCAGTTCTTC. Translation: CASSLAGGLGNEQFF.

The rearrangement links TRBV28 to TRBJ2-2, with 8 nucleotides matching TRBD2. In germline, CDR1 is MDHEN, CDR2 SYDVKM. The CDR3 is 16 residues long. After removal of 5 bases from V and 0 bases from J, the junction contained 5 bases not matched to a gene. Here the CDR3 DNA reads TGTGCCAGCAGTCCCAGACTAGCGTCGAACACCGGGGAGCTGTTTTTT. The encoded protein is CASSPRLASNTGELFF.

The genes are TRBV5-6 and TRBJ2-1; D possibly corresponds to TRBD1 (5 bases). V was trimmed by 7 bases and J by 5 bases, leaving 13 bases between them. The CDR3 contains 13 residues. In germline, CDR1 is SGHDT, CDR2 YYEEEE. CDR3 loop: CASRTLANNEQFF. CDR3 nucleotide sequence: TGTGCCAGCCGGACATTGGCCAACAATGAGCAGTTCTTC.

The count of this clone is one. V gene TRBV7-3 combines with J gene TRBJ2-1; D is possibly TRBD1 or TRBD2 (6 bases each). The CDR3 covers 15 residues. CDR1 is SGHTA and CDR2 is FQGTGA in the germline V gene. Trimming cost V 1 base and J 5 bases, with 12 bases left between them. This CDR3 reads CASSLIGGGNNEQFF. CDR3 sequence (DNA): TGTGCCAGCAGCTTAATCGGGGGCGGTAACAATGAGCAGTTCTTC.

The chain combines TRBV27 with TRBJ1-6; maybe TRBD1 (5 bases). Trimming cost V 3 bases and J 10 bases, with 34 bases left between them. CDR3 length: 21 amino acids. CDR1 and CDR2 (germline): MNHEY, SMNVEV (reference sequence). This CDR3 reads CASSFRIPGANLLVRGSPLHF. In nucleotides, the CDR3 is TGTGCCAGCAGTTTTCGGATCCCCGGAGCCAATCTTTTGGTCCGGGGGTCACCCCTCCACTTT.

CDR3 DNA: TGTGCCAGTAGTATAGATCCAGGGATCGAGACCCAGTACTTC. As protein: CASSIDPGIETQYF. This rearrangement joins TRBV19 to TRBJ2-5; D perhaps matches TRBD1 (5 bases). CDR3 length equals 14 residues. Trimming pared 0 bases from V and 5 bases from J, leaving 10 bases between. Germline loops: CDR1 LNHDA, CDR2 SQIVND (reference sequence).